This T cell receptor (beta chain) was documented in a study of OX40 agonist ivuxolimab in advanced cancers. Only in-frame clones appear in the TCRdb table, and some are missing; sequencing was by immunoSEQ multiplex PCR. The sample holds about 83,000 clones, over 75% seen once. V was clipped by 5 bases and J by 7 bases; unmatched bases: 13. Looked up from germline, CDR1 is SGHAT and CDR2 is FQNNGV. The CDR3 spans 16 residues. The sequence derives from an adult with an advanced solid tumor such as melanoma, head and neck, liver or kidney cancer. The sequenced sample was CD4+ or CD8+ T cells sorted from blood, obtained in a trial of the OX40 agonist ivuxolimab. The chain recombines TRBV11-2 with TRBJ2-1; 8 nucleotides match TRBD2. The CDR3 nucleotides read TGTGCCAGCAGCCCTCTAGCGGGTCCCTTAGGTAATGAGCAGTTCTTC. Residues: CASSPLAGPLGNEQFF.